This TCR beta chain was identified in a study of OX40 agonist ivuxolimab in advanced cancers. Clones were read by immunoSEQ multiplex PCR, and TCRdb kept only the in-frame ones, dropping some. The sample lists about 50,000 clones; 82% were seen once. The CDR3 has 16 amino acids. Germline V CDR1 and CDR2: LGHNA, YNFKEQ. Trimming cost V 0 bases and J 2 bases; bases outside gene matches: 7. V usage is TRBV4-2 and J usage is TRBJ2-7, with 7 nucleotides matching TRBD2. The sequence derives from an adult with an advanced solid tumor such as melanoma, head and neck, liver or kidney cancer. The sequencing used CD4+ or CD8+ T cells sorted from blood, collected in a trial of the OX40 agonist ivuxolimab. CDR3 amino acids: CASSQDPAGNTYEQYF. The CDR3 region has the DNA TGTGCCAGCAGCCAAGACCCAGCGGGGAATACCTACGAGCAGTACTTC.